These 26 T cell receptor beta chains originate from one sample sequenced in a study of blood T cell repertoires in COVID-19. Profiled with immunoSEQ multiplex PCR; TCRdb holds only in-frame clones, not every one. This table holds approximately 130,000 clones, more than 75% found once. Input material: peripheral blood. The receptor source for this set is a woman in her 50s who had recovered from COVID-19.

The chain links TRBV3-1 (or the pseudogene TRBV3-2) to TRBJ1-6; D is possibly TRBD1 (5 bases). Germline values: CDR1 LGHDT, CDR2 YNNKEL (reference sequence). The ends were cut back, 2 bases at V and 8 bases at J, with 10 bases in the middle. The CDR3 totals 14 residues. The CDR3, as DNA: TGTGCCAGCAGCCAATTGATAGGGGATTCACCCCTCCACTTT. Residues: CASSQLIGDSPLHF.

The chain employs TRBV7-2 and TRBJ2-1; D is possibly TRBD2 (6 bases). This CDR3 has 12 amino acids. V shed 5 bases and J shed 7 bases, with 9 bases lying between them. Germline CDR1 is SGHTA and CDR2 is FQGNSA. CDR3 loop: CASSRDWNEQFF. In DNA form, the CDR3 reads TGTGCCAGCAGCCGGGACTGGAATGAGCAGTTCTTC.

V and J are TRBV9 and TRBJ1-1; D gene ambiguous. The CDR3 totals 11 residues. Trimming removed 7 bases at V and 3 bases at J, with 7 bases between. Germline values: CDR1 SGDLS, CDR2 YYNGEE. The CDR3 region has the DNA TGTGCCAGCGGGCCGGACACTGAAGCTTTCTTT. As protein: CASGPDTEAFF.

This chain uses TRBV7-8 with TRBJ1-2; maybe TRBD1 (6 bases). V gave up 0 bases and J gave up 6 bases, with 17 bases separating them. This CDR3 contains 16 residues. CDR1 and CDR2 (germline): SGHVS, FQNEAQ. The CDR3 nucleotides are TGTGCCAGCAGCTTAGCGCGGCAGGGGCAGGGAAATGGCTACACCTTC. This encodes CASSLARQGQGNGYTF.

The V gene is TRBV7-8, the J gene TRBJ2-5; no clear D gene. Per germline, CDR1 SGHVS and CDR2 FQNEAQ. This CDR3 is 12 amino acids long. Trimming stripped 3 bases from V and 5 bases from J, with 7 bases between. This CDR3 reads CASSFSRETQYF. The CDR3 coding sequence is TGTGCCAGCAGCTTCTCCCGGGAGACCCAGTACTTC.

The rearrangement links TRBV5-1 to TRBJ2-1, with 10 bases that match TRBD1. The CDR3 totals 17 residues. CDR1 and CDR2 from the germline V gene are SGHRS and YFSETQ. Trimming removed 2 bases from V and 3 bases from J; junction bases left unmatched: 8. The CDR3 DNA sequence: TGCGCCAGCAGCTTAAGCATGGACAGGGGGTTCTACAATGAGCAGTTCTTC. Translation: CASSLSMDRGFYNEQFF.

The chain couples TRBV6-6 to TRBJ1-2; D not certain. V was clipped by 5 bases and J by 4 bases, with 8 bases between them. CDR1 MNHNY and CDR2 SVGAGI come from the germline V gene (reference sequence). This CDR3 is built from 12 residues. The CDR3 region has the DNA TGTGCCAGCAGTGCGGCCACCTATGGCTACACCTTC. As protein: CASSAATYGYTF.

The V call is TRBV6-5, the J call TRBJ2-5; the match to TRBD1 covers 7 bases. The germline gives CDR1 MNHEY, CDR2 SVGAGI. The CDR3 is 15 amino acids. V lost 2 bases and J lost 2; bases outside the gene matches: 5. As DNA, the CDR3 is TGTGCCAGCAGTTACCAAACAGGGGTGCAAGAGACCCAGTACTTC. Translated: CASSYQTGVQETQYF.

This chain links TRBV9 with TRBJ2-7; 8 bases align to TRBD2. J lost 2 bases, V lost 5 bases, and 15 bases had no gene match. This CDR3 is 17 amino acids long. The germline V gene encodes CDR1 SGDLS and CDR2 YYNGEE. CDR3 DNA: TGTGCCAGCAGTCCTACATCCGGGGTAGCGGGGACCTACGAGCAGTACTTC. It yields the protein CASSPTSGVAGTYEQYF.

This chain connects TRBV27 to TRBJ1-5, with D unresolved. Germline V gene lookup returns CDR1 MNHEY and CDR2 SMNVEV (reference sequence). V was shortened by 1 base and J by 5 bases, with 9 bases between the two germline ends. The CDR3 runs to 14 residues. CDR3 in amino acids: CASSLYYNDQPQHF. In nucleotides, the CDR3 is TGTGCCAGCAGTTTATATTACAATGATCAGCCCCAGCATTTT.

This clone has only one observation. The rearrangement links TRBV28 to TRBJ1-2, with a tentative D call TRBD1 (6 bases). Germline V lookup: CDR1 MDHEN, CDR2 SYDVKM. The CDR3 extends over 17 amino acids. Trimming took off 1 base at V and 2 bases at J, with 17 bases between the two ends. The CDR3 protein is CASSLSLEGGANYGYTF. As DNA, the CDR3 is TGTGCCAGCAGTTTATCTCTGGAGGGGGGGGCAAACTATGGCTACACCTTC.

This chain joins TRBV3-1 (or the pseudogene TRBV3-2) and TRBJ2-2, with 10 bases lining up with TRBD1. Germline V CDR1 and CDR2: LGHDT, YNNKEL (reference sequence). The CDR3 is made up of 16 amino acids. Trimming at V came to 4 bases and at J to 2 bases, leaving 4 bases not matched to a gene. CDR3: CASSLRTGGNTGELFF. The CDR3 DNA reads TGTGCCAGCAGCCTGCGGACAGGGGGAAACACCGGGGAGCTGTTTTTT.

The chain combines TRBV30 with TRBJ2-3; 12 bases are shared with TRBD2. V dropped 4 bases and J dropped 6; count of bases not matched to a gene: 8. The CDR3 runs 15 residues. Germline lookup yields CDR1 GTSNPN and CDR2 SVGIG (reference sequence). The DNA of the CDR3 is TGTGCCTGGATTTGGACTAGCGGGGATGAGGATACGCAGTATTTT. Its protein is CAWIWTSGDEDTQYF. Using reference TRBV30 and TRBJ2-3 for the parts outside the CDR3, the full variable domain is SQTIHQWPATLVQPVGSPLSLECTVEGTSNPNLYWYRQAAGRGLQLLFYSVGIGQISSEVPQNLSASRPQDRQFILSSKKLLLSDSGFYLCAWIWTSGDEDTQYFGPGTRLTVL.

The chain uses TRBV6-6 and TRBJ2-5, with 9 bases lining up with TRBD2. CDR3 length equals 16 residues. In germline, CDR1 is MNHNY, CDR2 SVGAGI (reference sequence). The V gene end was trimmed by 0 bases and the J gene end by 5 bases; junction bases not matched to a gene: 7. The chain's CDR3 is CASSYSVAGGGETQYF. The CDR3 DNA reads TGTGCCAGCAGTTACTCGGTGGCGGGAGGGGGGGAGACCCAGTACTTC.

This clone was counted between two and nine times. This chain connects TRBV10-1 to TRBJ2-7; TRBD2 matches at 11 bases. J was trimmed by 3 bases and V by 2 bases; bases with no gene match: 3. The germline V gene has CDR1 WNHNN and CDR2 SYGVQD (reference sequence). The CDR3 consists of 15 residues. The CDR3 protein is CASSEPGLAVYEQYF. In DNA, the CDR3 is TGCGCCAGCAGTGAGCCGGGACTAGCGGTCTACGAGCAGTACTTC.

This clone was detected only once. The chain couples TRBV4-1 to TRBJ1-1; D is unresolved. V lost 6 bases and J 0 bases, leaving 11 bases between the germline ends. Germline values: CDR1 MGHRA, CDR2 YSYEKL. The CDR3 contains 14 residues. The CDR3 DNA follows: TGCGCCAGCAGGAATCCTCACATGAACACTGAAGCTTTCTTT. It is translated as CASRNPHMNTEAFF.

The CDR3 DNA sequence: TGTGCCAGCAGCTTAGGTGTCAGCTCCTATAATTCACCCCTCCACTTT. Its protein is CASSLGVSSYNSPLHF. The rearrangement uses TRBV11-3 and TRBJ1-6; no definite D call. The V and J ends lost 1 base and 0 bases respectively, with 7 bases between them. The germline CDR1 and CDR2 sequences are SGHNT and YENEEA. The length of the CDR3 is 16 residues. The entire variable domain, with the rest obtained from reference TRBV11-3 and TRBJ1-6, is as follows: EAGVVQSPRYKIIEKKQPVAFWCNPISGHNTLYWYLQNLGQGPELLIRYENEEAVDDSQLPKDRFSAERLKGVDSTLKIQPAELGDSAVYLCASSLGVSSYNSPLHFGNGTRLTVT.

The rearrangement uses TRBV11-2 and TRBJ1-6; tentative D call: TRBD1 (6 bases). CDR3 length: 15 residues. Germline V gene lookup returns CDR1 SGHAT and CDR2 FQNNGV. The V gene lost 5 bases and the J gene lost 5 bases, with 13 bases spanning the gap. The CDR3 sequence is CASSLQGRNNSPLHF. Here the CDR3 DNA reads TGTGCCAGCAGCCTTCAGGGGCGAAATAATTCACCCCTCCACTTT.

This rearrangement joins TRBV7-3 to TRBJ2-3; possibly TRBD1 for D (6 bases). CDR3 length equals 14 residues. V was cut by 5 bases and J by 5 bases, with 14 bases left in between. Germline V gene sequence: CDR1 SGHTA, CDR2 FQGTGA. The CDR3 coding sequence is TGTGCCAGCAGCCACACAGGGTCAGGAGATACGCAGTATTTT. It yields the protein CASSHTGSGDTQYF.

This chain uses TRBV6-5 with TRBJ2-1; 8 bases line up with TRBD2. The CDR3 spans 15 residues. V was clipped by 1 base and J by 8 bases; unmatched bases: 7. Germline loops: CDR1 MNHEY, CDR2 SVGAGI. The CDR3 loop is CASSYLLAGKDEQFF. In DNA form, the CDR3 reads TGTGCCAGCAGTTACTTGCTAGCGGGTAAGGATGAGCAGTTCTTC.

The chain recombines TRBV19 with TRBJ2-7; possibly TRBD1 for D (7 bases). The CDR3 totals 16 residues. Germline CDR1 is LNHDA and CDR2 is SQIVND (reference sequence). V gave up 4 bases and J gave up 2 bases, with 18 bases separating them. CDR3 protein: CASSKGGQFTPYEQYF. As DNA, the CDR3 is TGTGCCAGTAGTAAGGGGGGACAGTTTACCCCCTACGAGCAGTACTTC.

This chain connects TRBV9 to TRBJ2-2, with TRBD2 as a possible D gene (6 bases). Germline values: CDR1 SGDLS, CDR2 YYNGEE. With 0 bases removed from V and 6 bases from J, the gap between germline ends came to 18 bases. CDR3 length: 17 amino acids. In DNA, the CDR3 is TGTGCCAGCAGCGTAGACCTTACTCTTTCGGGAGCCGGGGAGCTGTTTTTT. It codes for CASSVDLTLSGAGELFF. The full variable domain, with the rest looked up from reference TRBV9 and TRBJ2-2, is DSGVTQTPKHLITATGQRVTLRCSPRSGDLSVYWYQQSLDQGLQFLIQYYNGEERAKGNILERFSAQQFPDLHSELNLSSLELGDSALYFCASSVDLTLSGAGELFFGEGSRLTVL.

The V and J genes are TRBV4-1 and TRBJ1-2; D is perhaps TRBD1 (5 bases). The ends were cut back, 0 bases at V and 5 bases at J, with 19 bases in the middle. CDR1 is MGHRA and CDR2 is YSYEKL in the germline V gene. This CDR3 has 17 amino acids. DNA of the CDR3: TGCGCCAGCAGCCAAGATGTCGTGATCGGGGGTCGATATGGCTACACCTTC. Its translation is CASSQDVVIGGRYGYTF.

The CDR3 region is CASSPYRTSGTIYEQYF. CDR3 sequence (DNA): TGTGCCAGCAGCCCCTACCGGACTAGCGGGACCATCTACGAGCAGTACTTC. This sequence joins TRBV7-8 and TRBJ2-7; 12 nucleotides match TRBD2. V gave up 5 bases and J gave up 3 bases; unmatched junction bases: 11. Looked up from germline, CDR1 is SGHVS and CDR2 is FQNEAQ. This CDR3 comprises 17 residues.

A single count supports this clone. This chain connects TRBV7-3 to TRBJ2-3; weak D call: TRBD1 (6 bases). The germline CDR1 and CDR2 sequences are SGHTA and FQGTGA. V was pared by 4 bases and J by 4 bases, with 9 bases between. This CDR3 has 13 amino acids. The CDR3 reads CASSSPGADTQYF. As DNA, the CDR3 is TGTGCCAGCAGCTCTCCAGGGGCAGATACGCAGTATTTT. Complete variable domain (other parts from reference TRBV7-3 and TRBJ2-3): GAGVSQTPSNKVTEKGKYVELRCDPISGHTALYWYRQSLGQGPEFLIYFQGTGAADDSGLPNDRFFAVRPEGSVSTLKIQRTERGDSAVYLCASSSPGADTQYFGPGTRLTVL.

CDR3 residues: CASSLDRNSPLHF. In nucleotides, the CDR3 is TGTGCCAGCAGCTTAGACAGAAATTCACCCCTCCACTTT. This chain connects TRBV7-9 to TRBJ1-6; D unclear. CDR1 SEHNR and CDR2 FQNEAQ come from the germline V gene (reference sequence). The CDR3 extends over 13 amino acids. The V end lost 1 base, the J end lost 7 bases, and 5 bases lay between the germline ends.